Included here is one T cell receptor (beta chain) sequence, with context. Its binding antigen is unknown. The input lacks base qualities; no much larger clone sits a single base away. This sample was taken from a study of blood T cell repertoires in COVID-19 (TCRdb year 2020). With respect to the entire study: The collaborator samples originated in the United States, Italy and Spain and spanned the acute and convalescent phases of COVID-19. The dataset comprised deeply sampled blood TCRbeta repertoires from subjects exposed to, actively infected with, or recovered from COVID-19. A de-identified subject ID, COVID-19 status, age in years and sex were almost always included in the sample metadata. Samples came from the ongoing ImmuneRACE study (first 160 participants) plus 1,254 subjects from 6 global collaborators. HLA class I and class II types, where available, came from metadata supplied by the sample provider rather than from assay-based typing. The material from the prospective study consisted of cDNA or gDNA derived from T cells, B-cell-depleted T cells, or PBMCs. A freely available public database, intended as a resource for researchers studying the immune response to SARS-CoV-2, is where the repertoires were released. General study outcomes and caveats: Clinical and demographic metadata were provided uncurated, with the amount varying by source and participant.

In Seattle, one collaborating source enrolled patients while the infection was active and tracked those patients longitudinally over the course of disease. Each collaborating institution followed its own protocols to collect whole blood in K2EDTA tubes. For TCRbeta analysis, collaborators shipped samples in one of three forms: frozen whole blood, isolated PBMCs, or DNA extracted from either of those sample types. TCRbeta CDR3 regions were amplified from genomic DNA using the immunoSEQ Assay, a bias-controlled multiplex PCR. Turning to the authors' computational methods: Within the assay, amplification of reference gene primers was used to estimate how many nucleated cells each sample contained. To quantify the absolute abundance of each unique TCRbeta CDR3 rearrangement, sequence reads were collapsed and filtered. Productive Simpson clonality was computed per sample as the square root of Simpson's diversity index over productive rearrangements. Held by TCRdb, this immuneACCESS table contains in-frame sequences only and omits some clones. Under half of the omission traces to an unresolved V gene where checked; the cause of the rest is unknown. The DNA gave D and trimming, while V, J and clone size come from that table. The sample table contains about 290,000 clones; only one count was recorded for approximately 89% of them. The ten largest clones add up to around 10% of the sample.

The CDR3 runs 17 residues from the cysteine to the phenylalanine. Only the CDR3 DNA is retained, 51 bases long and in frame from the first base. The germline V gene provides CDR1 MNHNS and CDR2 SASEGT. Trimming removed 3 bases from V and 0 bases from J; the gene matches leave 8 bases unexplained. This chain is built from TRBV6-1 and TRBJ1-2, with TRBD1 matching 9 junction bases. Material for sequencing was peripheral blood. This clonotype originated in a woman aged 25 to 39 with COVID-19, enrolled during active disease. The CDR3 is CASSDTGGGTSNYGYTF. The base sequence is TGTGCCAGCAGTGACACAGGGGGCGGAACGTCTAACTATGGCTACACCTTC.